Listed below are T cell receptor beta chains from one sample, sequenced in a study of cytomegalovirus exposure and HLA in healthy donors. Clones were sequenced by immunoSEQ multiplex PCR, and TCRdb holds only the in-frame ones, with some missing. The repertoire holds about 100,000 clones, 78% seen once, with roughly 0.71% in the top ten. Input material: PBMCs. Every receptor here comes from a woman in her fifties or sixties in good health and CMV-seronegative. CDR3s include the opening cysteine and the closing phenylalanine or tryptophan. Each record gives: V gene, J gene, clone size, D gene, CDR3 protein, CDR3 DNA. The D gene is left open where the match is weak. Expanded clones get a size class; other rows say once, few or many, or leave the size out.

TRBV19	TRBJ1-6	.	TRBD1	CASSRQGLDNSPLHF	TGTGCCAGTAGTAGACAGGGACTGGATAATTCACCCCTCCACTTT
TRBV5-1	TRBJ2-5	.	TRBD2	CASSFSGGALETQYF	TGCGCCAGCAGCTTTAGCGGGGGGGCCTTAGAGACCCAGTACTTC
TRBV6-5	TRBJ2-3	.	TRBD1	CASRTGSSTDTQYF	TGTGCCAGCAGGACAGGGTCTAGCACAGATACGCAGTATTTT
TRBV25-1	TRBJ2-7	.	.	CASSLTREQYF	TGTGCCAGCAGTCTCACCCGGGAGCAGTACTTC
TRBV6-6	TRBJ1-1	.	.	CASSYLRGGSGTEAFF	TGTGCCAGCAGTTACCTTCGGGGGGGATCGGGCACTGAAGCTTTCTTT
TRBV28	TRBJ2-1	.	.	CASSLGGSGLDYEQFF	TGTGCCAGCAGTTTAGGGGGGTCAGGGCTTGATTATGAGCAGTTCTTC
TRBV11-3	TRBJ2-5	.	TRBD2	CASSSGLGVETQYF	TGTGCCAGCAGCTCAGGACTAGGCGTGGAGACCCAGTACTTC
TRBV10-3	TRBJ1-6	few	TRBD1	CAISGTGTGDSPLHF	TGTGCCATCAGCGGAACAGGGACAGGGGATTCACCCCTCCACTTT
TRBV19	TRBJ1-1	.	.	CASSITGLNTEAFF	TGTGCCAGTAGTATAACAGGATTGAACACTGAAGCTTTCTTT
TRBV12-5	TRBJ2-2	.	.	CASGLTPPHSGELFF	TGTGCTAGTGGTTTGACCCCCCCTCATAGCGGGGAGCTGTTTTTT
TRBV7-9	TRBJ2-3	.	.	CASSLVLSPRTDTQYF	TGTGCCAGCAGCTTGGTCCTATCACCACGCACAGATACGCAGTATTTT
TRBV7-2	TRBJ2-5	.	.	CASSPYGGVETQYF	TGTGCCAGCAGCCCCTACGGGGGTGTAGAGACCCAGTACTTC
TRBV9	TRBJ2-1	.	.	CASSVTADGYNEQFF	TGTGCCAGCAGCGTAACAGCGGATGGGTACAATGAGCAGTTCTTC
TRBV7-2	TRBJ2-3	.	TRBD1	CASSLEGQWTDTQYF	TGTGCCAGCAGCTTAGAGGGACAGTGGACAGATACGCAGTATTTT
TRBV4-3	TRBJ1-2	.	.	CASSQEPGDDGYTF	TGCGCCAGCAGCCAAGAGCCAGGGGATGATGGCTACACCTTC
TRBV5-1	TRBJ2-7	.	.	CASSLEASGSEQYF	TGCGCCAGCAGCTTGGAGGCCAGTGGGAGCGAGCAGTACTTC
TRBV5-6	TRBJ1-3	few	.	CASSFKQAGNTIYF	TGTGCCAGCAGCTTCAAACAGGCTGGAAACACCATATATTTT
TRBV30	TRBJ2-5	.	.	CAWRPSGFQETQYF	TGTGCCTGGAGGCCCTCCGGGTTCCAAGAGACCCAGTACTTC
TRBV4-3	TRBJ2-7	.	TRBD2	CASSQDWRGATYEQYF	TGCGCCAGCAGCCAAGATTGGCGGGGGGCCACCTACGAGCAGTACTTC
TRBV11-2	TRBJ1-1	.	.	CASSPDSGNTEAFF	TGTGCCAGCAGCCCAGATTCGGGGAACACTGAAGCTTTCTTT
TRBV5-6	TRBJ2-7	few	TRBD2	CASTSGTSTYEQYF	TGTGCCAGCACTTCTGGGACTAGTACCTACGAGCAGTACTTC
TRBV18	TRBJ1-2	few	.	CASSIQGMYGYTF	TGTGCCAGCTCAATTCAGGGAATGTATGGCTACACCTTC
TRBV5-5	TRBJ2-3	once	.	CASSRTPIRPEDTQYF	TGTGCCAGCAGCCGCACGCCCATCCGCCCCGAGGATACGCAGTATTTT
TRBV4-1	TRBJ2-3	.	.	CASSPTRMGTDTQYF	TGCGCCAGCAGCCCCACTAGGATGGGTACAGATACGCAGTATTTT
TRBV27	TRBJ1-2	.	.	CASSFRGPAYGYTF	TGTGCCAGCAGTTTCAGAGGGCCGGCCTATGGCTACACCTTC
TRBV6-5	TRBJ1-5	.	.	CASSSLGGQQNF	TGTGCCAGCAGTTCCCTCGGCGGACAACAGAATTTT
TRBV7-2	TRBJ2-7	few	.	CASSLGASPTYEQYF	TGTGCCAGCAGCTTAGGGGCTAGCCCCACCTACGAGCAGTACTTC
TRBV7-9	TRBJ2-5	once	TRBD2	CASSLDSRGGETQYF	TGTGCCAGCAGCTTGGATTCACGGGGGGGAGAGACCCAGTACTTC
TRBV5-1	TRBJ1-1	.	.	CASSPGMNTEAFF	TGCGCCAGCAGCCCGGGGATGAACACTGAAGCTTTCTTT
TRBV6-5	TRBJ2-4	once	.	CASSSGNIQYF	TGTGCCAGCAGTTCAGGGAACATTCAGTACTTC
TRBV27	TRBJ1-2	few	TRBD1	CASSLSRTGPMGYTF	TGTGCCAGCAGTTTATCTCGGACAGGGCCCATGGGCTACACCTTC
TRBV10-2	TRBJ2-3	.	TRBD2	CASYSSGGYTDTQYF	TGCGCCAGTTACTCATCCGGGGGGTACACAGATACGCAGTATTTT
TRBV28	TRBJ2-1	once	TRBD2	CASGLTSGSYNEQFF	TGTGCCAGCGGCCTGACTAGCGGTTCCTACAATGAGCAGTTCTTC
TRBV19	TRBJ1-6	.	TRBD1	CASSPNTGTGHSPLHF	TGTGCCAGTAGTCCAAATACCGGGACAGGGCATTCACCCCTCCACTTT
TRBV21-1	TRBJ1-1	.	.	CATDRGTEPNTEAFF	TGTGCCACCGACAGGGGAACGGAGCCGAACACTGAAGCTTTCTTT
TRBV7-6	TRBJ2-7	.	.	CASSVNRDTPSYEQYF	TGTGCCAGCAGCGTAAACCGGGACACCCCCTCCTACGAGCAGTACTTC
TRBV30	TRBJ2-3	.	TRBD1	CAWSVGTAYSTDTQYF	TGTGCCTGGAGTGTAGGGACAGCCTATAGCACAGATACGCAGTATTTT
TRBV6-6	TRBJ1-2	.	TRBD1	CASSYSTGGYGYTF	TGTGCCAGCAGTTACTCGACAGGGGGCTATGGCTACACCTTC
TRBV2	TRBJ1-2	once	.	CASSDAVYGYTF	TGTGCCAGCAGTGACGCAGTCTATGGCTACACCTTC
TRBV5-6	TRBJ1-2	.	.	CASSLSGYGYTF	TGTGCCAGCAGCTTATCAGGCTATGGCTACACCTTC
TRBV30	TRBJ1-2	.	TRBD1	CAWKNGRGRAGGYTF	TGTGCCTGGAAAAACGGGAGGGGGCGAGCTGGCGGCTACACCTTC
TRBV19	TRBJ1-5	.	TRBD1	CASSAGQFNQPQHF	TGTGCCAGTAGCGCGGGACAGTTCAATCAGCCCCAGCATTTT
TRBV27	TRBJ2-7	.	.	CASTPRGSYEQYF	TGTGCCAGCACCCCTAGGGGCTCCTACGAGCAGTACTTC
TRBV27	TRBJ1-5	.	.	CASSDQGRFTQHF	TGTGCCAGCAGCGATCAAGGCAGGTTTACCCAGCATTTT
TRBV10-3	TRBJ2-7	.	TRBD1	CAISETWTGGGYEQYF	TGTGCCATCAGTGAGACTTGGACAGGGGGCGGATACGAGCAGTACTTC
TRBV30	TRBJ1-2	.	.	CAWSPNYGYTF	TGTGCCTGGAGTCCGAACTATGGCTACACCTTC
TRBV4-3	TRBJ2-1	.	TRBD2	CASSQDLPGLASGNNNEQFF	TGCGCCAGCAGCCAAGATCTCCCGGGGCTGGCAAGCGGGAACAACAATGAGCAGTTCTTC
TRBV9	TRBJ2-5	.	TRBD1	CASSVVPGQGRETQYF	TGTGCCAGCAGCGTAGTCCCGGGACAGGGGAGAGAGACCCAGTACTTC
TRBV10-3	TRBJ2-1	once	TRBD2	CAISELASGVKFF	TGTGCCATCAGTGAGTTGGCGAGCGGGGTTAAGTTCTTC
TRBV10-2	TRBJ2-7	few	.	CASSEMEEQYF	TGCGCCAGCAGTGAGATGGAGGAGCAGTACTTC
TRBV7-9	TRBJ1-1	.	.	CSSSLNEAEAFF	TGTTCCAGCAGCTTAAATGAGGCTGAAGCTTTCTTT
TRBV19	TRBJ1-4	.	.	CASSSAGTRNEKLFF	TGTGCCAGTAGTTCAGCCGGGACACGAAATGAAAAACTGTTTTTT
TRBV30	TRBJ1-2	.	.	CAWSPSSLNYGYTF	TGTGCCTGGAGTCCCTCGTCACTGAACTATGGCTACACCTTC
TRBV6-1	TRBJ1-5	once	.	CASSPRGNQPQHF	TGTGCCAGCAGTCCCAGGGGTAATCAGCCCCAGCATTTT
TRBV6-5	TRBJ1-5	once	.	CASSYSIKGRYQPQHF	TGTGCCAGCAGTTACTCGATAAAAGGGAGGTATCAGCCCCAGCATTTT
TRBV29-1	TRBJ2-7	.	.	CSVGRSYEQYF	TGCAGCGTTGGGAGGTCCTACGAGCAGTACTTC
TRBV27	TRBJ2-2	.	TRBD2	CASSSSGTVAGELFF	TGTGCCAGCTCATCTAGCGGGACAGTGGCCGGGGAGCTGTTTTTT
TRBV5-1	TRBJ2-7	.	.	CASSFRQTPYEQYF	TGCGCCAGCAGCTTCCGACAGACACCTTACGAGCAGTACTTC
TRBV5-4	TRBJ2-3	.	.	CASSLLSTDTQYF	TGTGCCAGCAGCTTACTGTCCACAGATACGCAGTATTTT